The next 29 T cell receptor beta chains were all read from a single sample in a study of T cells in Graves' hyperthyroidism and ophthalmopathy. The source material, RNA transcripts, was used to amplify TCR beta CDR3 regions. In the first-round RT-PCR of the TCR CDR3, the HTBI primer set was used. TCRdb re-called the multiplex PCR reads through MiXCR, storing one row per CDR3 protein. The sample contains 450,000 to 600,000 distinct CDR3 sequences, 13% to 15% of which appear only once. The sample consisted of blood. These receptors originate from a woman in her forties with Graves' hyperthyroidism.

This clonotype was detected ten times or more. The V gene is TRBV29-1, the J gene TRBJ1-1; maybe TRBD1 (5 bases). CDR3 length: 15 residues. Germline V gene lookup returns CDR1 SQVTM and CDR2 ANQGSEA. V was clipped by 1 base and J by 4 bases, with 16 bases between them. The CDR3 loop is CSVEGESGVGTEAFF. CDR3 bases: TGCAGCGTTGAAGGGGAATCGGGGGTTGGCACTGAAGCTTTCTTT.

This clonotype occurred many times. The chain couples TRBV28 to TRBJ2-3; TRBD2 might be the D (6 bases). The ends were cut back, 6 bases at V and 0 bases at J, with 22 bases in the middle. Germline-derived CDR1 and CDR2 are MDHEN and SYDVKM. The CDR3 extends over 18 amino acids. The CDR3 protein is CASSSLHGGTSSTDTQYF. In DNA form, the CDR3 reads TGTGCCAGCAGCTCGCTACATGGAGGGACCTCTAGCACAGATACGCAGTATTTT.

This clonotype has at least ten counts. The chain joins TRBV18 to TRBJ1-2; 7 bases fit TRBD1. Trimming removed 0 bases from V and 3 bases from J; junction bases left unmatched: 4. The CDR3 is 15 amino acids. The germline gives CDR1 KGHSH, CDR2 LQKENI. The CDR3 region is CASSPPGGTDYGYTF. The CDR3 DNA follows: TGTGCCAGCTCACCACCTGGGGGGACAGACTATGGCTACACCTTC.

This clonotype was detected many times. The gene calls are TRBV20-1 and TRBJ2-3; TRBD2 is a possible D gene (7 bases). V was trimmed by 0 bases and J by 0 bases, leaving 16 bases between them. The CDR3 consists of 17 residues. Per the germline V gene, CDR1 is DFQATT and CDR2 is SNEGSKA (reference sequence). The CDR3 here is CSARDPWGRESTDTQYF. CDR3 coding DNA: TGCAGTGCTAGAGATCCCTGGGGGCGGGAGAGCACAGATACGCAGTATTTT.

This clonotype was counted at least ten times. This rearrangement joins TRBV2 to TRBJ2-7; TRBD1 aligns across 9 bases. The CDR3 contains 14 residues. Per germline, CDR1 SNHLY and CDR2 FYNNEI. Trimming took 7 bases from V and 1 from J; bases not matched to a gene: 5. The CDR3 here is CASNIGTGSYEQYF. CDR3 nucleotides: TGTGCCAGCAATATAGGGACAGGGTCCTACGAGCAGTACTTC.

This clonotype was found many times. The gene calls are TRBV24-1 and TRBJ2-2; 8 positions match TRBD2. Trimming cost V 6 bases and J 7 bases; bases outside gene matches: 6. The CDR3 is 14 amino acids. CDR1 is KGHDR, CDR2 SFDVKD, per germline. The CDR3 reads CATSQREQGGELFF. CDR3 nucleotide sequence: TGTGCCACCAGTCAGCGGGAGCAAGGCGGGGAGCTGTTTTTT.

The V gene is TRBV20-1, the J gene TRBJ2-2; D gene unclear. The CDR3 consists of 14 residues. The germline V gene encodes CDR1 DFQATT and CDR2 SNEGSKA (reference sequence). V was pared by 4 bases and J by 4 bases, with 13 bases between. Written as DNA, the CDR3 is TGCAGTGCTAACCCGGCAGGCGCCACCGGGGAGCTGTTTTTT. Protein product: CSANPAGATGELFF.

This chain joins TRBV3-1 and TRBJ1-2; no clear D gene. Germline-derived CDR1 and CDR2 are LGHDT and YNNKEL (reference sequence). V gave up 2 bases and J gave up 2 bases, with 9 bases separating them. This CDR3 is 14 amino acids long. The CDR3 region is CASSQRAANYGYTF. CDR3 DNA sequence: TGTGCCAGCAGCCAAAGAGCGGCAAACTATGGCTACACCTTC.

This clonotype was seen at least ten times. This sequence joins TRBV2 and TRBJ2-3; 7 nucleotides align to TRBD1. CDR3 length: 15 amino acids. With 2 bases clipped from V and 5 bases from J, the junction kept 7 bases outside the gene matches. Germline V CDR1 and CDR2: SNHLY, FYNNEI. CDR3 DNA: TGTGCCAGCAGTGAACGACAGGGTTTGGTAGATACGCAGTATTTT. It encodes CASSERQGLVDTQYF.

The chain has TRBV12-3 or TRBV12-4 and TRBJ2-3; 8 bases are a match to TRBD1. V lost 2 bases, J lost 4 bases, and 8 bases stayed unmatched. The CDR3 spans 16 residues. The CDR3 loop reads CASSLSRTGMADTQYF. The CDR3 nucleotides read TGTGCCAGCAGTTTATCCAGGACAGGGATGGCAGATACGCAGTATTTT.

This clonotype was counted at least ten times. The chain combines TRBV20-1 with TRBJ2-1; 8 bases are shared with TRBD2. The CDR3 covers 13 residues. Germline CDR1 DFQATT, CDR2 SNEGSKA (reference sequence). V lost 8 bases and J lost 4; bases outside the gene matches: 7. The CDR3 sequence: CSPGLVPYNEQFF. CDR3 sequence (DNA): TGCAGTCCGGGACTAGTGCCTTACAATGAGCAGTTCTTC.

With respect to this clonotype: Possible read error: a much larger clone is one base away. The chain uses TRBV12-3 or TRBV12-4 and TRBJ1-5, with D possibly being TRBD1 (5 bases). V shed 7 bases and J shed 5 bases, with 12 bases lying between them. CDR3 length: 13 residues. For the CDR3, the DNA is TGTGCCAGCAACCTGACCAGGGATCAGCCCCAGCATTTT. Its translation is CASNLTRDQPQHF.

In the case of this clonotype: Being one base from a much bigger clone, this may be a read error. The V call is TRBV10-3, the J call TRBJ2-7, with 9 bases aligning to TRBD2. The germline V gene has CDR1 ENHRY and CDR2 SYGVKD. With V trimmed by 5 bases and J by 2 bases, 4 bases remained unmatched. This CDR3 has 14 amino acids. The CDR3 nucleotides are TGTGCCATCAGTAAGATAGCGGGGGCCTACGAGCAGTACTTC. It specifies CAISKIAGAYEQYF.

This clonotype has only a few counts. The chain employs TRBV25-1 and TRBJ1-2, with D possibly being TRBD1 (5 bases). The germline CDR1 and CDR2 sequences are MGHDK and SYGVNS. The CDR3 contains 15 residues. Trimming pared 4 bases from V and 4 bases from J, leaving 16 bases between. The DNA for the CDR3 is TGTGCCAGCAGTGCAGGGACGTTATCAGCCTATGGCTACACCTTC. Translated, it gives CASSAGTLSAYGYTF.

This clonotype was found many times. CDR3 coding DNA: TGTGCCAGCAGTTTGGGACAGAGTTTCTACGAGCAGTACTTC. Translating gives CASSLGQSFYEQYF. The chain couples TRBV12-3 or TRBV12-4 to TRBJ2-7; 7 positions agree with TRBD1. The CDR3 loop spans 14 amino acids. The trim removed 3 bases at V and 3 bases at J, leaving 5 bases unmatched.

This clonotype was detected ten times or more. The chain has TRBV11-2 and TRBJ2-7; the D gene is possibly TRBD2 (5 bases). CDR1 SGHAT and CDR2 FQNNGV come from the germline V gene. The V end lost 2 bases, the J end lost 6 bases, and 14 bases lay between the germline ends. This CDR3 has 14 amino acids. The CDR3 sequence is CASSLPTTSGEQYF. The CDR3 DNA reads as TGTGCCAGCAGCTTACCGACTACCTCCGGCGAGCAGTACTTC.

This clonotype was seen repeatedly, ten times or more. The chain joins TRBV28 to TRBJ2-3; weak D call: TRBD1 (6 bases). There are 13 residues in the CDR3. Germline V CDR1 and CDR2: MDHEN, SYDVKM. Trimming stripped 7 bases from V and 2 bases from J, with 10 bases between. Here the CDR3 DNA reads TGTGCCAGCAATCAGGGGATCACAGATACGCAGTATTTT. As protein: CASNQGITDTQYF.

Comment on this clonotype: A much larger clone differs by one base, so this may be a read error. The chain has TRBV12-3 or TRBV12-4 and TRBJ1-5, with a tentative D call TRBD1 (6 bases). The CDR3 loop spans 13 amino acids. The germline V and J ends were trimmed by 11 bases and 5 bases, with 16 bases remaining between them. The CDR3 bases are TGTGCCGGCATCCAACAGGGAGATCAGCCCCAGCATTTT. As protein: CAGIQQGDQPQHF.

The chain uses TRBV3-1 and TRBJ1-2, with a tentative D call TRBD1 (6 bases). This CDR3 has 15 residues. Trimming removed 1 base at V and 4 bases at J, with 13 bases between. CDR1 is LGHDT, CDR2 YNNKEL, per germline (reference sequence). Here the CDR3 reads CASSQGVGGSYGYTF. CDR3 in DNA: TGTGCCAGCAGCCAAGGGGTCGGGGGCTCCTATGGCTACACCTTC.

This clonotype was detected many times. The CDR3 DNA sequence: TGTGCCAGCAGTTTAAAGGCAGATCTAACCTACGAGCAGTACTTC. Amino acids: CASSLKADLTYEQYF. The chain has TRBV27 and TRBJ2-7, with unresolved D. Deletions cut 2 bases from V and 2 bases from J, with 13 bases between. The CDR3 covers 15 residues. Germline V gene lookup returns CDR1 MNHEY and CDR2 SMNVEV (reference sequence).

This clonotype was detected many times. The chain has TRBV3-1 and TRBJ1-2; D remains ambiguous. This CDR3 is built from 12 residues. Germline-derived CDR1 and CDR2 are LGHDT and YNNKEL (reference sequence). The V end was cut by 1 base, the J end by 7 bases, with 7 bases between. The CDR3 coding sequence is TGTGCCAGCAGCCAAGCGGCGCGTGGCTACACCTTC. Translation: CASSQAARGYTF.

This clonotype was counted at least ten times. Here the CDR3 reads CSALGSGRQYF. In nucleotides, the CDR3 is TGCAGTGCGCTGGGGAGCGGCCGACAGTACTTC. V is TRBV20-1 and J is TRBJ2-7; the D gene is possibly TRBD2 (5 bases). The CDR3 is made up of 11 amino acids. V dropped 6 bases and J dropped 10 bases, with 16 bases sitting between them. Germline CDR1 reads DFQATT; CDR2 reads SNEGSKA (reference sequence).

This clonotype occurred many times. The chain employs TRBV20-1 and TRBJ1-1; D is perhaps TRBD1 (6 bases). The CDR3 covers 13 residues. Trimming removed 0 bases from V and 7 bases from J, with 12 bases in between. In germline, CDR1 is DFQATT, CDR2 SNEGSKA (reference sequence). The CDR3, as DNA: TGCAGTGCTAGAGACTCCCCAGGGGATGAAGCTTTCTTT. Amino acid sequence: CSARDSPGDEAFF.

This chain connects TRBV7-2 to TRBJ2-2; TRBD2 aligns across 8 bases. The CDR3 length is 15 residues. Germline V gene lookup returns CDR1 SGHTA and CDR2 FQGNSA. With 3 bases clipped from V and 5 bases from J, the junction kept 5 bases outside the gene matches. The CDR3 DNA is TGTGCCAGCAGCTTTAGCGGGATGAATACCGGGGAGCTGTTTTTT. It is translated as CASSFSGMNTGELFF. Drawing the rest from reference TRBV7-2 and TRBJ2-2, the complete variable domain is GAGVSQSPSNKVTEKGKDVELRCDPISGHTALYWYRQSLGQGLEFLIYFQGNSAPDKSGLPSDRFSAERTGGSVSTLTIQRTQQEDSAVYLCASSFSGMNTGELFFGEGSRLTVL.

Remarks on this clonotype: A much larger clone differs from this one at a single base, so this may be a read error. Here the CDR3 omits its conserved ending phenylalanine or tryptophan, so a read error is the likely source. This rearrangement joins TRBV3-1 to TRBJ2-2; D ambiguous. Trimming removed 8 bases from V and 0 bases from J, with 10 bases in between. Germline V gene sequence: CDR1 LGHDT, CDR2 YNNKEL (reference sequence). The CDR3 has 14 residues. The CDR3 loop is CASALGANTGELFL. The CDR3 nucleotides read TGTGCCAGCGCCCTTGGGGCGAACACCGGGGAGCTGTTTCTT.

This clonotype was seen a few times. This chain connects TRBV18 to TRBJ2-1; 8 nucleotides align to TRBD2. The CDR3 consists of 20 residues. After removal of 0 bases from V and 3 bases from J, the junction contained 16 bases not matched to a gene. CDR1 and CDR2 from the germline V gene are KGHSH and LQKENI. The CDR3 DNA reads as TGTGCCAGCTCACCACCGGCTAGCGGGCTTACCTCTTCTTTCTACAATGAGCAGTTCTTC. As protein: CASSPPASGLTSSFYNEQFF.

The gene calls are TRBV4-1 and TRBJ2-3, with 8 nucleotides matching TRBD1. The CDR3 consists of 14 residues. With 1 base clipped from V and 8 bases from J, the junction kept 5 bases outside the gene matches. The germline V gene has CDR1 MGHRA and CDR2 YSYEKL. The CDR3 loop is CASSQGGQVPTQYF. Here the CDR3 DNA reads TGCGCCAGCAGCCAAGGGGGACAGGTTCCTACGCAGTATTTT.

This clonotype was seen a few times. The CDR3 bases are TGTGCCAGTAGTCCAGGAGGGGACAGGGTCGCGAACACCGGGGAGCTGTTTTTT. It codes for CASSPGGDRVANTGELFF. This chain links TRBV19 with TRBJ2-2; the match to TRBD1 covers 9 bases. Germline CDR1 and CDR2: LNHDA and SQIVND (reference sequence). Trimming removed 5 bases from V and 0 bases from J; junction bases left unmatched: 10. This CDR3 spans 18 amino acids.

The table lists this clonotype with many counts. The chain recombines TRBV2 with TRBJ2-7, with 11 bases lining up with TRBD1. This CDR3 region has 13 residues. Germline CDR1 SNHLY, CDR2 FYNNEI. V was pared by 4 bases and J by 6 bases, with 2 bases of the junction left unmatched. The CDR3 sequence: CASSVGTGGEQYF. The DNA of the CDR3 is TGTGCCAGCAGTGTGGGGACAGGGGGCGAGCAGTACTTC.